What follows are 11 T cell receptor beta chains derived from one specimen sequenced in a study of brain T cells in children with intractable seizures. The time point was: blood from clinic visit 5 months post-surgery; TSC patient then seizure free. Profiling relied on immunoSEQ multiplex PCR, and the TCRdb table lists in-frame clones only, not all of them. In the table there are about 340,000 clones, roughly 92% of which are singletons. Sequences were derived from peripheral blood, sampled about 5 months after surgery. The receptors shown here come from a boy under two years old with tuberous sclerosis and intractable seizures.

The chain is built from TRBV12-3 or TRBV12-4 and TRBJ2-5; 8 bases agree with TRBD2. This CDR3 contains 13 residues. Unmatched junction bases numbered 6, after V lost 7 bases and J lost 5 bases. The CDR3 loop is CASKHSGEETQYF. The CDR3 bases are TGTGCCAGCAAACATAGCGGGGAGGAGACCCAGTACTTC.

The rearrangement joins TRBV24-1 to TRBJ2-5, with 7 bases fitting TRBD1. The CDR3 covers 13 residues. The germline CDR1 and CDR2 sequences are KGHDR and SFDVKD. The ends lost 3 bases at V and 4 bases at J; junction bases unmatched: 1. The CDR3 DNA follows: TGTGCCACCAGTGATCGGACAGGAGAGACCCAGTACTTC. Translated: CATSDRTGETQYF.

The DNA for the CDR3 is TGTGCCAGCAGTGACTCGACGGGACAGGGAAGGGCCGGGGAGCTGTTTTTT. It is translated as CASSDSTGQGRAGELFF. J is TRBJ2-2 and V is TRBV6-4; 9 bases line up with TRBD1. Germline loops: CDR1 MRHNA, CDR2 SNTAGT. With V trimmed by 0 bases and J by 6 bases, 8 bases remained unmatched. This CDR3 has 17 amino acids.

About this clone itself: Additional DNA sequences in this sample encode the identical CDR3. The chain has TRBV29-1 and TRBJ2-7; D gene unclear. With 7 bases removed from V and 7 bases from J, the gap between germline ends came to 20 bases. The CDR3 contains 13 residues. Looked up from germline, CDR1 is SQVTM and CDR2 is ANQGSEA. This CDR3 is CSAGPDHLAEQYF. The CDR3 DNA sequence: TGCAGCGCTGGGCCCGATCACCTTGCAGAGCAGTACTTC.

The rearrangement links TRBV21-1 to TRBJ2-2. TRBV21-1 is reported as a pseudogene. CDR3 length: 16 residues. CDR3 DNA: TGTGCCAGCAGCAAAAGGGCCCAGCCGAACACCGGGGAGCTGTTTTTT. This codes for CASSKRAQPNTGELFF.

This clone was picked up one time. This chain connects TRBV5-1 to TRBJ2-7; TRBD1 might be the D (6 bases). This CDR3 contains 15 residues. V was clipped by 4 bases and J by 4 bases, with 18 bases between them. Germline loops: CDR1 SGHRS, CDR2 YFSETQ. Written as DNA, the CDR3 is TGCGCCAGCAGCGTCCTCCCCGGGGACATTTACGAGCAGTACTTC. Translation gives CASSVLPGDIYEQYF.

This clone was seen once. The chain couples TRBV6-5 to TRBJ1-4; D might be TRBD1 (5 bases). Per germline, CDR1 MNHEY and CDR2 SVGAGI. This CDR3 is built from 14 residues. The ends were cut back, 0 bases at V and 8 bases at J, with 10 bases in the middle. This chain's CDR3 is CASSYSWGLEKLFF. CDR3 in DNA: TGTGCCAGCAGTTACTCGTGGGGCTTGGAAAAACTGTTTTTT.

The V call is TRBV20-1, the J call TRBJ2-7; 9 bases are shared with TRBD2. Germline loops: CDR1 DFQATT, CDR2 SNEGSKA (reference sequence). V was clipped by 3 bases and J by 5 bases; unmatched bases: 8. The CDR3 runs to 14 residues. Here the CDR3 DNA reads TGCAGTGCTAGTCGGCTAGCGGGACTCAACGAGCAGTACTTC. The encoded protein is CSASRLAGLNEQYF.

V usage is TRBV27 and J usage is TRBJ2-2, with D perhaps TRBD1 (6 bases). Per the germline V gene, CDR1 is MNHEY and CDR2 is SMNVEV (reference sequence). V was shortened by 5 bases and J by 5 bases, with 9 bases between the two germline ends. The CDR3 has 13 amino acids. CDR3 loop: CASSITGTGELFF. CDR3 in DNA: TGTGCCAGCAGTATTACAGGGACCGGGGAGCTGTTTTTT.

This chain uses TRBV27 with TRBJ2-3, with D possibly called TRBD1 or TRBD2 (5 bases each). Germline assignment: CDR1 MNHEY and CDR2 SMNVEV (reference sequence). V lost 3 bases and J lost 6, with 7 bases in between. There are 12 residues in the CDR3. The CDR3 reads CASSFWGDTQYF. The CDR3 coding sequence is TGTGCCAGCAGTTTCTGGGGGGATACGCAGTATTTT.

The chain joins TRBV6-5 to TRBJ1-6, with 7 bases aligning to TRBD1. CDR3 length equals 12 residues. V shed 6 bases, J shed 10 bases, and the junction held 3 bases outside the gene matches. Germline values: CDR1 MNHEY, CDR2 SVGAGI. This chain's CDR3 is CASRQGHSPLHF. The CDR3 DNA sequence: TGTGCCAGCAGACAGGGGCACTCACCCCTCCACTTT.